A single sample gave rise to the 10 T cell receptor beta chains below, sequenced in a study of blood T cell repertoires in COVID-19. The protocol was immunoSEQ multiplex PCR, while the TCRdb copy is restricted to in-frame clones and leaves out a portion. In the table there are 200,000 to 250,000 clones, roughly 84% of which are singletons. Sequencing was carried out using peripheral blood. The receptors shown here come from a woman older than 75 with acute or convalescent COVID-19.

The rearrangement uses TRBV7-2 and TRBJ2-1, with TRBD2 as a possible D gene (6 bases). Germline-derived CDR1 and CDR2 are SGHTA and FQGNSA. Trimming took off 2 bases at V and 2 bases at J, with 13 bases between the two ends. The CDR3 runs to 16 residues. This CDR3 reads CASSLYLAVAYNEQFF. CDR3 nucleotide sequence: TGTGCCAGCAGCTTATATTTAGCGGTAGCCTACAATGAGCAGTTCTTC.

The chain couples TRBV28 to TRBJ1-4; D is unresolved. Germline-derived CDR1 and CDR2 are MDHEN and SYDVKM. V lost 5 bases and J 10 bases, leaving 23 bases between the germline ends. The CDR3 is 16 residues long. The CDR3 DNA reads as TGTGCCAGCAGTCCCTCGTGGAGTACGTCCGTCGGAAAACTGTTTTTT. The encoded protein is CASSPSWSTSVGKLFF.

V gene TRBV2 combines with J gene TRBJ1-1; D not certain. V lost 8 bases to trimming and J lost 0 bases, with 16 bases between them. Per the germline V gene, CDR1 is SNHLY and CDR2 is FYNNEI. The CDR3 spans 15 residues. CDR3: CASSGLQVMNTEAFF. The DNA for the CDR3 is TGTGCCAGCTCTGGACTGCAGGTGATGAACACTGAAGCTTTCTTT. The complete variable domain, with remaining parts taken from reference TRBV2 and TRBJ1-1, reads EPEVTQTPSHQVTQMGQEVILRCVPISNHLYFYWYRQILGQKVEFLVSFYNNEISEKSEIFDDQFSVERPDGSNFTLKIRSTKLEDSAMYFCASSGLQVMNTEAFFGQGTRLTVV.

With regard to this clone: Other DNA variants within this sample encode the same CDR3. The chain carries TRBV7-2 and TRBJ2-3; 9 nucleotides agree with TRBD2. Trimming at V came to 3 bases and at J to 1 base, leaving 5 bases not matched to a gene. CDR3 size: 16 residues. Per germline, CDR1 SGHTA and CDR2 FQGNSA. CDR3 sequence reads: CASSLGKRGGTDTQYF. CDR3 nucleotides: TGTGCCAGCAGCTTGGGGAAGCGGGGGGGCACAGATACGCAGTATTTT.

The chain employs TRBV28 and TRBJ2-3, with a possible D match to TRBD1 (5 bases). CDR1 MDHEN and CDR2 SYDVKM come from the germline V gene. This CDR3 has 13 residues. V was trimmed by 6 bases and J by 2 bases, leaving 9 bases between them. CDR3 amino acids: CASSLGATDTQYF. The CDR3 DNA sequence: TGTGCCAGCAGCTTAGGGGCCACAGATACGCAGTATTTT.

Regarding this clone: The junction departs from the called germline gene at one end, perhaps through a read error. V is TRBV2 and J is TRBJ1-2, with TRBD1 identical over 11 bases. Germline V CDR1 and CDR2: SNHLY, FYNNEI. The CDR3 spans 13 residues. This CDR3 reads CASSERTGGGFPF. CDR3 in DNA: TGTGCCAGCAGTGAACGGACAGGGGGCGGATTCCCCTTC.

DNA of the CDR3: TGTGCCACCAGCAGGGGGGACAGGTGGGAAGGCGGCTACACCTTC. The encoded protein is CATSRGDRWEGGYTF. The rearrangement joins TRBV15 to TRBJ1-2; 8 positions match TRBD1. The V and J ends lost 3 bases and 8 bases, in that order; junction bases with no gene match: 11. CDR1 is LNHNV, CDR2 YYDKDF, per germline (reference sequence). This CDR3 contains 15 residues.

This chain links TRBV24-1 with TRBJ1-5; D is possibly TRBD1 (6 bases). Trimming pared 5 bases from V and 4 bases from J, leaving 14 bases between. The CDR3 length is 15 residues. Germline V gene data show CDR1 as KGHDR and CDR2 as SFDVKD. CDR3 DNA sequence: TGTGCCACCAGTGCCCATGGGGGCGGAAATCAGCCCCAGCATTTT. Protein product: CATSAHGGGNQPQHF.

The chain carries TRBV18 and TRBJ1-2; tentative D call: TRBD1 (5 bases). Trimming took off 1 base at V and 1 base at J, with 10 bases between the two ends. This CDR3 comprises 15 residues. Per the germline V gene, CDR1 is KGHSH and CDR2 is LQKENI. This chain's CDR3 is CASSPQWQGNYGYTF. The DNA of the CDR3 is TGTGCCAGCTCACCACAATGGCAGGGTAACTATGGCTACACCTTC.

The rearrangement joins TRBV29-1 to TRBJ1-4; the D gene is possibly TRBD1 (6 bases). Trimming shortened V by 0 bases and J by 8 bases, and 16 bases separated the two germline ends. Per germline, CDR1 SQVTM and CDR2 ANQGSEA. The CDR3 spans 15 residues. Here the CDR3 DNA reads TGCAGCGTTGAAGATCGGGGGGCCCTAGGAGAAAAACTGTTTTTT. Encoded protein: CSVEDRGALGEKLFF.